This record looks at one T cell receptor (beta chain) sequence and its context. The target antigen is unknown. TCRdb used MiXCR to reprocess the reads, holding one entry per CDR3 protein. The sample holds about a million distinct CDR3 sequences, roughly 31% seen once. Per the germline V gene, CDR1 is SQVTM and CDR2 is ANQGSEA. Trimming shortened V by 3 bases and J by 5 bases, and 14 bases separated the two germline ends. The CDR3 extends over 14 amino acids. The sample comes from a study of T cell repertoires in cytomegalovirus infection. At the level of the study: Recently identified HLA-C-restricted CMV epitopes and well-studied HLA-B-restricted CMV epitopes were used by the study. A matching HLA type, together with CMV infection, was signaled by public TCR beta signatures.

Study findings and constraints: The ex vivo response was dominated by HLA-C-restricted CMV-specific TCR beta clonotypes.

The source was cultured CD8+ T cells from PBMCs, collected from culture after CMV antigen stimulation. The chain combines TRBV29-1 with TRBJ2-1; no firm D call. The source is a human donor in good health (CMV status not recorded). Some clones in this sample may be carry-over from other donors' samples. The CDR3 protein is CSVDPSAIDNEQFF. As DNA, the CDR3 is TGCAGCGTTGATCCATCTGCCATAGACAATGAGCAGTTCTTC.